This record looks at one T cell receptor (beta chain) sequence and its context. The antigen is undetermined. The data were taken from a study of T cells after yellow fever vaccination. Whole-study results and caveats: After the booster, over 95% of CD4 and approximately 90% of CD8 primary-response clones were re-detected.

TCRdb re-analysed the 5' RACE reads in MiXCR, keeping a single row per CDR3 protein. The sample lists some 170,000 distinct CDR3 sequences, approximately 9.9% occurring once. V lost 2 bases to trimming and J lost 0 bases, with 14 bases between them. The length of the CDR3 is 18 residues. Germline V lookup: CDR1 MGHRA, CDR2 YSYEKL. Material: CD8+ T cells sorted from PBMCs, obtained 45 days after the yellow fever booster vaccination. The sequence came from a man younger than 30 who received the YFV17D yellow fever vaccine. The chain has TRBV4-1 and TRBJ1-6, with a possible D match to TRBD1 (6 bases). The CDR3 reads CASSQQDSAYSYNSPLHF. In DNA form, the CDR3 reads TGCGCCAGCAGCCAACAGGACAGTGCGTACTCCTATAATTCACCCCTCCACTTT.